This T cell receptor (beta chain) appears in the sequencing data of a study of T-cell reconstitution after alpha-beta-depleted transplantation in children. The CDR3 extends over 12 amino acids. Germline loops: CDR1 ENHRY, CDR2 SYGVKD. J lost 5 bases, V lost 11 bases, and 5 bases had no gene match. Using unique molecular identifiers, the investigators prepared the TCRbeta library. Each CDR3 protein is one row after TCRdb ran MiXCR on the PCR reads. The data show around 200,000 distinct CDR3 sequences, approximately 10% seen once. This clonotype occurred a few times. This TCR was sampled from a human donor who donated a stem cell graft to a child with acute lymphoblastic leukemia. The genes are TRBV10-3 and TRBJ1-4, with 7 bases lining up with TRBD1. Sample: PBMCs from the stem cell graft donor, taken from the stem cell graft. The CDR3, as DNA: TGTGCCGTACAGGGGAAGAATGAAAAACTGTTTTTT. This encodes CAVQGKNEKLFF.